This TCR beta chain is drawn from a study of somatic mutations in cytotoxic T cells in rheumatoid arthritis. Measured with immunoSEQ multiplex PCR; TCRdb has only the in-frame clones, and not every one. In the table there are about 19,000 clones, 55% to 80% of which are singletons. The CDR3 sequence is 15 residues long. V was pared by 4 bases and J by 3 bases, with 7 bases of the junction left unmatched. Germline lookup yields CDR1 SEHNR and CDR2 FQNEAQ (reference sequence). Material: CD8+ T cells sorted from blood. The chain employs TRBV7-9 and TRBJ2-3; the match to TRBD2 covers 7 bases. The TCR originated in an adult with rheumatoid arthritis. The CDR3 DNA reads as TGTGCCAGCAGCTCCGGACTAGGCGCAACAGATACGCAGTATTTT. It translates to CASSSGLGATDTQYF.